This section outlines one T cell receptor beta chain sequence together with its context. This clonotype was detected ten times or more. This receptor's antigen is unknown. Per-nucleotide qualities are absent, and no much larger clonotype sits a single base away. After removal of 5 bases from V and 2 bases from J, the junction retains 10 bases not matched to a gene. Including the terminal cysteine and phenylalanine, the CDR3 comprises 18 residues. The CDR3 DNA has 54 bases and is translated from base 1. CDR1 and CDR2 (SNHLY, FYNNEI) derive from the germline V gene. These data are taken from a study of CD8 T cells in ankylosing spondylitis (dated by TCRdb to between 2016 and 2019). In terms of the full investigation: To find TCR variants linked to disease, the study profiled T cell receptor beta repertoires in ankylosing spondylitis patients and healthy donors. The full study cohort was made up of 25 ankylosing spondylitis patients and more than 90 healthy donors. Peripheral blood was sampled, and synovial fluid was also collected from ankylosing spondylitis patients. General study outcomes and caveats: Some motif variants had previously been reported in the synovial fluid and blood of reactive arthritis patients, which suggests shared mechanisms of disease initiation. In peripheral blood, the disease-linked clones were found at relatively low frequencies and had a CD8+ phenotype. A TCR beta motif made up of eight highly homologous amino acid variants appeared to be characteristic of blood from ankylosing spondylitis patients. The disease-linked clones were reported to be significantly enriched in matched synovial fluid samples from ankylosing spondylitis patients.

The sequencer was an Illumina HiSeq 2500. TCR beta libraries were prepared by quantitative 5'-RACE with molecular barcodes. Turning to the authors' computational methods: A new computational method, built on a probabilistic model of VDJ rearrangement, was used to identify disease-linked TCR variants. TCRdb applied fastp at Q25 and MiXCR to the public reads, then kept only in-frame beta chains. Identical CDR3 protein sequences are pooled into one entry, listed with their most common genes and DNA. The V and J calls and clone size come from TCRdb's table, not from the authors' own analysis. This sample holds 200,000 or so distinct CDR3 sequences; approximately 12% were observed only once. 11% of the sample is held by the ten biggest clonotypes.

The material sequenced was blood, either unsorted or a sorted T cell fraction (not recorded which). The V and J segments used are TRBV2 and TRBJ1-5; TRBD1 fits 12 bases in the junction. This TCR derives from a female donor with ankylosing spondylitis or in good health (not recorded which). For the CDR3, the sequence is CASSYSRDRGLGNQPQHF. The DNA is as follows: TGTGCCAGCAGTTATTCCCGGGACAGGGGGCTAGGCAATCAGCCCCAGCATTTT.